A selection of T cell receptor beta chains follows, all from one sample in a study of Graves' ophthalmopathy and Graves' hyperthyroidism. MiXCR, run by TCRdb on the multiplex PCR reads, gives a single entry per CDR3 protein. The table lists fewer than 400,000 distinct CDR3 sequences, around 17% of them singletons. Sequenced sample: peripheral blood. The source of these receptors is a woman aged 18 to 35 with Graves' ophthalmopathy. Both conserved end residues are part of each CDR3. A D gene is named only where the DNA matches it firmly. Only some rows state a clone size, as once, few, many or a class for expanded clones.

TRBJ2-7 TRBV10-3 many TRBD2 CAISEGGGSGLSTYEQYF TGTGCCATCAGTGAGGGAGGTGGTAGCGGGTTGTCAACCTACGAGCAGTACTTC
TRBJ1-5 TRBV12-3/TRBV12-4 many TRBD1 CASRAGTGESNQPQHF TGTGCCAGCAGGGCGGGGACAGGGGAGAGCAATCAGCCCCAGCATTTT
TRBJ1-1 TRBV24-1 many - CATSGVGYTEAFF TGTGCCACCAGTGGTGTGGGGTACACTGAAGCTTTCTTT
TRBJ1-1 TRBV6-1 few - CASSDRYLGDTEAFF TGTGCCAGCAGTGATCGATACCTTGGGGACACTGAAGCTTTCTTT
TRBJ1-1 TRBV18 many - CASSPAASTEAFF TGTGCCAGCTCACCTGCCGCGAGCACTGAAGCTTTCTTT
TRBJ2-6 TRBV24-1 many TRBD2 CATSEGRTSGTRSGANVLTF TGTGCCACCAGTGAGGGACGGACTAGCGGTACAAGGTCTGGGGCCAACGTCCTGACTTTC
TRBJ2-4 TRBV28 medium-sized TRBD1 CASSPIRDRILAKNIQYF TGTGCCAGCAGCCCAATCCGGGACAGAATCTTAGCCAAAAACATTCAGTACTTC
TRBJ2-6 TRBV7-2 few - CASSLPASGANVLTF TGTGCCAGCAGCCTTCCAGCCTCTGGGGCCAACGTCCTGACTTTC
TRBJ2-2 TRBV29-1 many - CSVGGTTITGELFF TGCAGCGTTGGCGGGACCACAATAACCGGGGAGCTGTTTTTT
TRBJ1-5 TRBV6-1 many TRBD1 CASSLPGQFQPQHF TGTGCCAGCAGCCTGCCGGGACAGTTTCAGCCCCAGCATTTT
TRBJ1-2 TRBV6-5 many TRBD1 CASSYTDRGSNGYTF TGTGCCAGCAGTTACACCGACAGGGGGTCAAATGGCTACACCTTC
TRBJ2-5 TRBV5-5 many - CASSPYRPQETQYF TGTGCCAGCAGCCCGTACCGGCCCCAAGAGACCCAGTACTTC
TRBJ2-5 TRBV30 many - CAWSKASRETQYF TGTGCCTGGAGTAAGGCTAGTCGAGAGACCCAGTACTTC
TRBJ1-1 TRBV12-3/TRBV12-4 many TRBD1 CASSSYRDSWMNTEAFF TGTGCCAGCAGTTCCTACCGGGACAGCTGGATGAACACTGAAGCTTTCTTT
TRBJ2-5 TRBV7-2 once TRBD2 CASSQAGFVETQYF TGTGCCAGCAGCCAAGCGGGATTCGTCGAGACCCAGTACTTC
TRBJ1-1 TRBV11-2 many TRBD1 CASSLGDSSEAFF TGTGCCAGCAGCTTAGGGGACAGCTCTGAAGCTTTCTTT
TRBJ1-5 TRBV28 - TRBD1 CASTSPGTGIYQPQHF TGTGCCAGCACCTCGCCCGGGACAGGAATATATCAGCCCCAGCATTTT
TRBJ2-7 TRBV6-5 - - CASSYLGTGRHEQYF TGTGCCAGCAGTTACTTGGGGACTGGGCGCCACGAGCAGTACTTC
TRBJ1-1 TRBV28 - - CASMYWVEDTEAFF TGTGCCAGCATGTATTGGGTAGAGGACACTGAAGCTTTCTTT
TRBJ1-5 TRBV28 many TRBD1 CASSSRTGKSNQPQHF TGTGCCAGCAGCTCTCGGACAGGGAAGAGCAATCAGCCCCAGCATTTT
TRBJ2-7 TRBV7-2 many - CASSSRMGDSYEQYF TGTGCCAGCAGCTCAAGAATGGGGGATTCCTACGAGCAGTACTTC
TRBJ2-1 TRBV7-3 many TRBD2 CASSFSSGGADEQFF TGTGCCAGCAGCTTTAGTAGCGGGGGGGCGGATGAGCAGTTCTTC
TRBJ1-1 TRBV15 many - CATSQREAGRNTEAFF TGTGCCACCAGCCAACGGGAGGCAGGGAGGAACACTGAAGCTTTCTTT
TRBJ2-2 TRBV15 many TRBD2 CATSGRTSHGELFF TGTGCCACCAGCGGTCGGACTAGCCACGGGGAGCTGTTTTTT
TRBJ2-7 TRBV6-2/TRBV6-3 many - CASSYGHPYEQYF TGTGCCAGCAGTTACGGCCATCCCTACGAGCAGTACTTC
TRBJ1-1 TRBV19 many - CATRDGGMGRKAFF TGTGCCACACGTGATGGGGGAATGGGTAGAAAAGCTTTCTTT
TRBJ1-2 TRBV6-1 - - CASSETYGGGTYGYTF TGTGCCAGCAGTGAAACGTATGGCGGGGGGACCTATGGCTACACCTTC
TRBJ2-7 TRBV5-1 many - CASSPEGAGEQYF TGCGCCAGCAGCCCGGAGGGGGCGGGTGAGCAGTACTTC
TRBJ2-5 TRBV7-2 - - CASSLDWYQETQYF TGTGCCAGCAGCTTAGACTGGTATCAAGAGACCCAGTACTTC
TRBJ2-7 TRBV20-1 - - CSASPPAYEQYF TGCAGTGCTAGCCCGCCAGCCTACGAGCAGTACTTC
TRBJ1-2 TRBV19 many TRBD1 CATCPVGTGRGWLYGYTF TGTGCCACATGCCCCGTCGGGACAGGGAGGGGCTGGCTCTATGGCTACACCTTC
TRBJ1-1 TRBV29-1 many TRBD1 CSRTPGQGSKNTEAFF TGCAGCCGGACCCCGGGACAGGGGTCTAAGAACACTGAAGCTTTCTTT
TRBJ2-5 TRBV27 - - CASSFFGTGNQETQYF TGTGCCAGCAGTTTTTTCGGGACGGGGAACCAAGAGACCCAGTACTTC
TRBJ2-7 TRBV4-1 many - CASSQEVEAGLTYEQYF TGCGCCAGCAGCCAAGAGGTTGAGGCGGGTCTTACCTACGAGCAGTACTTC
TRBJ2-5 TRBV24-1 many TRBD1 CATSEIPGQGGRETQYF TGTGCCACCAGTGAGATCCCGGGACAGGGGGGGAGAGAGACCCAGTACTTC
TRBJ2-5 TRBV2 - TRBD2 CASRVTSGRLWGGKETQYF TGTGCCAGCAGGGTGACTAGCGGGAGGTTGTGGGGTGGAAAAGAGACCCAGTACTTC
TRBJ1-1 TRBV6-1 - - CASRGYSNTEAFF TGTGCCAGCCGGGGCTATTCGAACACTGAAGCTTTCTTT
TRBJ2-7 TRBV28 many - CASSRIHRVRSYEQYF TGTGCCAGCAGCCGTATCCACAGGGTTAGGTCCTACGAGCAGTACTTC
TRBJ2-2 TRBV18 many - CASSQIPTGSTGELFF TGTGCCAGCTCACAGATACCTACAGGGAGTACCGGGGAGCTGTTTTTT
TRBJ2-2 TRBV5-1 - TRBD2 CATGTSGNTGELFF TGCGCCACCGGGACTAGCGGGAACACCGGGGAGCTGTTTTTT
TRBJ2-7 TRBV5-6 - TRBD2 CASTTTSGASYEQYF TGTGCCAGCACAACGACTAGCGGAGCATCCTACGAGCAGTACTTC
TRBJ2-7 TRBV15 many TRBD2 CATSSGGREGSYEQYF TGTGCCACCAGCAGTGGGGGCCGGGAGGGATCCTACGAGCAGTACTTC
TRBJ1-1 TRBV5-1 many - CASQPERPGRAEAFF TGCGCCAGCCAACCCGAAAGACCCGGTAGGGCTGAAGCTTTCTTT
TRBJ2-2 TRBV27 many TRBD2 CASKPYRLAGLGDTGELFF TGTGCCAGCAAACCCTACCGACTAGCGGGATTGGGGGACACCGGGGAGCTGTTTTTT
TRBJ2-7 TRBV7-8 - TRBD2 CASSWSGSSEQYF TGTGCCAGCAGCTGGAGCGGGAGCAGCGAGCAGTACTTC
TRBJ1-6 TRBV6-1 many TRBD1 CASNLGTGDNSPLHF TGTGCCAGCAACCTCGGGACAGGGGACAATTCACCCCTCCACTTT
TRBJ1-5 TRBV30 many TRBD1 CAWGKWGTGHQPQHF TGTGCCTGGGGGAAATGGGGGACAGGGCATCAGCCCCAGCATTTT
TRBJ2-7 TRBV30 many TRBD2 CAWSPMAGGRQYF TGTGCCTGGAGTCCTATGGCGGGAGGGCGCCAGTACTTC
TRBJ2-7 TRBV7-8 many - CASSPIQGSYEQYF TGTGCCAGCAGCCCAATCCAGGGTTCCTACGAGCAGTACTTC